This T cell receptor (beta chain) was recovered during a study of vaccination and CD4 T cells after COVID-19. Study-level information: Once diagnosed, patients had post-COVID samples drawn a median approximately 99 days later (range 35 to 161). The authors sampled a few convalescent patients on day 14 and on days 161 to 241 post-vaccination. Cultures that served as controls received a CEFX pool, an HIV-1 Nef pool, or no peptide.

Comments on this clonotype: Its specificity is not known.

Scientists ran DNA taken from cultured CD4+ T cells through the Oncomine TCR Beta short-read assay for sequencing. TCRdb itself ran the PCR reads through MiXCR, one entry per CDR3 protein. The sample yields tens of thousands of distinct CDR3 sequences, about 31% seen once. As for time point: late sampling 161 to 241 days after vaccination in a few convalescent patients. Treatment described: approximately nine-day PBMC culture with coronavirus spike peptide pools or control peptides (ViraFEST assay). Peptide pools at about 9.7 ug/ml and IL-2 at around 10 IU/ml were added to cultures of roughly 2.2 million PBMCs per well. The CDR3 extends over 14 amino acids. Germline assignment: CDR1 SNHLY and CDR2 FYNNEI. V gave up 7 bases and J gave up 3 bases, with 13 bases separating them.

The chain carries TRBV2 and TRBJ2-1, with D perhaps given as TRBD1 or TRBD2 (5 bases each). The sequence was obtained from a human donor who had recovered from COVID-19. The source material was CD4+ T cells from blood, cultured in vitro, sampled about 7 months after SARS-CoV-2 vaccination. For the CDR3, the DNA is TGTGCCAGCAAGGGGACCCGGGACTACAATGAGCAGTTCTTC. This encodes CASKGTRDYNEQFF. Full variable domain (remainder filled in from reference TRBV2 and TRBJ2-1): EPEVTQTPSHQVTQMGQEVILRCVPISNHLYFYWYRQILGQKVEFLVSFYNNEISEKSEIFDDQFSVERPDGSNFTLKIRSTKLEDSAMYFCASKGTRDYNEQFFGPGTRLTVL.